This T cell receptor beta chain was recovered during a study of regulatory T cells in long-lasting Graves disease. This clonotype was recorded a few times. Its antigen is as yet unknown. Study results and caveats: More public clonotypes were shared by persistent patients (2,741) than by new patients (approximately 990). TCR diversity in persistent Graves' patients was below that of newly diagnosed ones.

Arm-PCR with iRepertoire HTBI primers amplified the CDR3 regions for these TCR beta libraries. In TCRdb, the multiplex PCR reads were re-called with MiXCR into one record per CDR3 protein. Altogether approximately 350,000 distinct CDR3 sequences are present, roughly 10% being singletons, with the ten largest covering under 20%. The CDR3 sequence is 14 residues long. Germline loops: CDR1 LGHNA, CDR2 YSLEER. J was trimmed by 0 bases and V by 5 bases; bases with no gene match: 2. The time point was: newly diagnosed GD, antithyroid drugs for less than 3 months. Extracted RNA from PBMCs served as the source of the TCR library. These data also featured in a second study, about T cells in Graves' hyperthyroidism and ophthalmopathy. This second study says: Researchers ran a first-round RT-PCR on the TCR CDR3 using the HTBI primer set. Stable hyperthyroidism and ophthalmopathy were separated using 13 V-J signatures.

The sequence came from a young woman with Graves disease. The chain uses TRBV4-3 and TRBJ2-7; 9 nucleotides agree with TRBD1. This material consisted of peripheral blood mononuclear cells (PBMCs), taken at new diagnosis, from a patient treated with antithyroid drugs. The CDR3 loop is CASSEDRGSYEQYF. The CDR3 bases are TGCGCCAGCAGCGAGGACAGGGGCTCCTACGAGCAGTACTTC.